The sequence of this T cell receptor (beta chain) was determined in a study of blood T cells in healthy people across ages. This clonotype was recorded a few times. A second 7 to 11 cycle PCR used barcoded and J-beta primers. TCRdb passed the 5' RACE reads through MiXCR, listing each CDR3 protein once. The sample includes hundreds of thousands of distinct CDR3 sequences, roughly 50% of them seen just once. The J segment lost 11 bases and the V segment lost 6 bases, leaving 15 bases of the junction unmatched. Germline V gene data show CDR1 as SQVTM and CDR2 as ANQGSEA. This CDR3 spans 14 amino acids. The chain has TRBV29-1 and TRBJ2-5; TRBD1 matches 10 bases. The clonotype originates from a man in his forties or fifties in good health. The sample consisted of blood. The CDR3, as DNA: TGCAGCGTCGCAACCGGGACAGGGGTGCGGGAGCAGTACTTC. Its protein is CSVATGTGVREQYF.